This TCR beta chain was observed in a study of shared clonotypes between healthy human individuals. The naive CD8 fraction comprised CD45RO-negative cells positively selected for CCR7 and excluded terminally differentiated effector memory CD45RA+ cells. TCRdb's copy holds only in-frame clones and misses some; the assay was immunoSEQ multiplex PCR. The repertoire holds fewer than 1 million clones, with roughly 96% as singletons. V was shortened by 5 bases and J by 4 bases, with 9 bases between the two germline ends. CDR1 and CDR2 (germline): SEHNR, FQNEAQ (reference sequence). The CDR3 is made up of 13 amino acids.

Sequenced sample: naive CD8+ T cells sorted from blood. The receptor's source is a man aged 25-45 years in good health. The V gene is TRBV7-9, the J gene TRBJ1-5, with D unclear. For the CDR3, the DNA is TGTGCCAGCAGCCAAGGAGGGAATCAGCCCCAGCATTTT. This codes for CASSQGGNQPQHF.